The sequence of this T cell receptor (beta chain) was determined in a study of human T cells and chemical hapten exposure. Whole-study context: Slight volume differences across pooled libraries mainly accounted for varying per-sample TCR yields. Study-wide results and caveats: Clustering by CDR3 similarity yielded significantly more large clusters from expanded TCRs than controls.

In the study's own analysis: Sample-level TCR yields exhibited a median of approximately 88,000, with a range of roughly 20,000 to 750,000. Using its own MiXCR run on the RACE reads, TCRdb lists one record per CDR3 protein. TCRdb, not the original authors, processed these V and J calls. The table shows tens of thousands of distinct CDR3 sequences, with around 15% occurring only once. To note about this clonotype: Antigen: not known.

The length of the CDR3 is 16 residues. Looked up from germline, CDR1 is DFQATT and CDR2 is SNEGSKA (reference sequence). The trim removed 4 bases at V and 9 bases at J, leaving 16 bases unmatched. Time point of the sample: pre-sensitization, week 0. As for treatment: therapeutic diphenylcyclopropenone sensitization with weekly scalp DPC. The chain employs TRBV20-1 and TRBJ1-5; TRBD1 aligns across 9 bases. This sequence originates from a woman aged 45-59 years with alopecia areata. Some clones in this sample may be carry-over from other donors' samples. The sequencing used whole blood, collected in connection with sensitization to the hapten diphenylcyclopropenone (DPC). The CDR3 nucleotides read TGCAGTGCTACGGAAGGGACAGGGAGGACGTTCCGGCCCCAGCATTTT. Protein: CSATEGTGRTFRPQHF.